This is a list of T cell receptor beta chains from one sample in a study of PD-1 blockade in classical Hodgkin lymphoma. Measured with immunoSEQ multiplex PCR; TCRdb has only the in-frame clones, and not every one. The sample has 18,000 or so clones, around 75% seen once; the top ten hold 2.5%. Here the sequenced sample was CD4+ T cells from blood, taken before the fourth cycle of nivolumab. These receptors all come from a human donor with classical Hodgkin lymphoma. Each CDR3 is given with its conserved first and last residue. D genes are given only for firm matches. Some rows have no size entry. The others give once, few or many, or a class for an expanded clone.

J	V	size	D	DNA	CDR3
TRBJ2-3	TRBV10-3	NA	NA	TGTGCCATCAGTTGGGTAGGGGCTGCGCAGTATTTT	CAISWVGAAQYF
TRBJ1-1	TRBV10-3	NA	NA	TGTGCCATCAGCAGGCAGAGAAACACTGAAGCTTTCTTT	CAISRQRNTEAFF
TRBJ2-7	TRBV27	NA	TRBD2	TGTGCCAGCAGTGTTAGCGGGAGGACTAACTACGAGCAGTACTTC	CASSVSGRTNYEQYF
TRBJ2-7	TRBV4-2	NA	TRBD2	TGTGCCAGCAGCCAAGCTAGCGGTACCTACGAGCAGTACTTC	CASSQASGTYEQYF
TRBJ2-1	TRBV19	NA	NA	TGTGCCAGTAGTATTGGTGGCGGTTCCTACAATGAGCAGTTCTTC	CASSIGGGSYNEQFF
TRBJ2-7	TRBV7-8	NA	TRBD2	TGTGCCAGCAGCCTAAAGCGGGGGGCCTCCTACGAGCAGTACTTC	CASSLKRGASYEQYF
TRBJ1-6	TRBV6-5	NA	NA	TGTGCCAGCAGACCCGGTAATTCACCCCTCCACTTT	CASRPGNSPLHF
TRBJ1-1	TRBV19	NA	TRBD1	TGTGCCAGTTCCTATTCTGCCGGGACAGGGGAAGCTTTCTTT	CASSYSAGTGEAFF
TRBJ2-5	TRBV7-9	NA	NA	TGTGCCAGCAGCCGTTCCGGGGGAGAGACCCAGTACTTC	CASSRSGGETQYF
TRBJ2-5	TRBV30	few	TRBD1	TGTGCCTGGAGTGGACAGGGGAAGACCCAGTACTTC	CAWSGQGKTQYF
TRBJ2-7	TRBV5-1	NA	NA	TGCGCCAGCAGCTTGGACAGGTCTCTGGGGGAGCAGTACTTC	CASSLDRSLGEQYF
TRBJ2-1	TRBV19	few	TRBD2	TGTGCCAGTAGGCTGACTAGCGGGGGGAACTTCGCGACTGAGCAGTTCTTC	CASRLTSGGNFATEQFF
TRBJ1-1	TRBV29-1	few	NA	TGCAGCGTCCAGGCGGGGGGTTTGAACACTGAAGCTTTCTTT	CSVQAGGLNTEAFF
TRBJ2-1	TRBV4-3	NA	TRBD2	TGCGCCAGCAGCCAAGATGTAGCGGGAGGGCCCTACAATGAGCAGTTCTTC	CASSQDVAGGPYNEQFF
TRBJ1-2	TRBV7-2	once	NA	TGTGCCAGCAGCTTGGACGGAAACTATGGCTACACCTTC	CASSLDGNYGYTF
TRBJ2-3	TRBV9	NA	NA	TGTGCCAGCAGCGAGGACGCGGCGACAGATACGCAGTATTTT	CASSEDAATDTQYF
TRBJ2-1	TRBV4-1	NA	NA	TGCGCCAGCAGCCAGCTTAACAATGAGCAGTTCTTC	CASSQLNNEQFF
TRBJ2-1	TRBV7-9	once	NA	TGTGCCAGCAGCTTAACCACGAGCTCCTACAATGAGCAGTTCTTC	CASSLTTSSYNEQFF
TRBJ1-1	TRBV7-3	NA	NA	TGTGCCAGCAGATGGGGGACCCAGGACACTGAAGCTTTCTTT	CASRWGTQDTEAFF
TRBJ1-3	TRBV7-2	NA	TRBD1	TGTGCCAGCAGCCCTACAGGGGCCGCGGGCAACACCATATATTTT	CASSPTGAAGNTIYF
TRBJ2-7	TRBV11-3	NA	NA	TGTGCCAGCAGCTTAGGAGCAGCGATCTACGAGCAGTACTTC	CASSLGAAIYEQYF
TRBJ2-6	TRBV18	NA	NA	TGTGCCAGCTCACCACCGGGCTCTGGGGCCAACGTCCTGACTTTC	CASSPPGSGANVLTF
TRBJ1-1	TRBV7-2	NA	NA	TGTGCCAGCAGCTTAGGACCGTTGAACACTGAAGCTTTCTTT	CASSLGPLNTEAFF
TRBJ2-7	TRBV6-6	NA	NA	TGTGCCAGCAGTATAAGACCCTCCTACGAGCAGTACTTC	CASSIRPSYEQYF
TRBJ2-1	TRBV28	few	TRBD1	TGTGCCAGCAGAATACCAGGGGGCAAGAATGAGCAGTTCTTC	CASRIPGGKNEQFF
TRBJ2-7	TRBV10-3	once	TRBD1	TGTGCCACCAGGACAGGGGTCGAGCAGTACTTC	CATRTGVEQYF
TRBJ2-3	TRBV20-1	NA	NA	TGCAGTGCCAGGATGCGGGGTACGCAGTATTTT	CSARMRGTQYF
TRBJ2-2	TRBV27	NA	NA	TGTGCCAGCAAGGGCGTAGGACTATACACCGGGGAGCTGTTTTTT	CASKGVGLYTGELFF
TRBJ1-5	TRBV2	NA	NA	TGTGCCAGCACTGGGGACGGCTACAATCAGCCCCAGCATTTT	CASTGDGYNQPQHF
TRBJ2-6	TRBV7-2	NA	NA	TGTGCCAGCAGCTTAGTAGGGGGGGCCCCTGGGGCCAACGTCCTGACTTTC	CASSLVGGAPGANVLTF
TRBJ1-2	TRBV5-5	once	NA	TGTGCCAGCAGCTCCCCCGTTCGCGGCTATGGCTACACCTTC	CASSSPVRGYGYTF
TRBJ1-1	TRBV6-1	NA	NA	TGTGCCAGCAGTGTCGACAGGCGCTTGCCGAACACTGAAGCTTTCTTT	CASSVDRRLPNTEAFF
TRBJ1-1	TRBV2	NA	NA	TGTGCCAGCACCCCCGACGGGGGGGGGAACACTGAAGCTTTCTTT	CASTPDGGGNTEAFF
TRBJ1-1	TRBV10-2	few	TRBD1	TGCGCCAGCAGTGAATCGGGACAGACAAACACTGAAGCTTTCTTT	CASSESGQTNTEAFF